A single sample gave rise to the 31 T cell receptor beta chains below, sequenced in a study of CD8 T cells in ankylosing spondylitis. TCRdb independently ran MiXCR on the 5' RACE reads; one entry per CDR3 protein. The sample contains approximately 210,000 distinct CDR3 sequences, roughly 13% of which appear only once. Sequenced: blood, either unsorted or a sorted T cell fraction (not recorded which). The receptors come from a male donor with ankylosing spondylitis or in good health (not recorded which).

The chain employs TRBV27 and TRBJ2-7, with D perhaps matching TRBD1 or TRBD2 (7 bases each). The germline CDR1 and CDR2 sequences are MNHEY and SMNVEV (reference sequence). V shed 8 bases and J shed 0 bases, with 17 bases lying between them. The CDR3 runs 15 residues. DNA for the CDR3: TGTGCCAGCTCCCAGGGGGGGGACGGCTCCTACGAGCAGTACTTC. Translating it yields CASSQGGDGSYEQYF.

The V and J genes are TRBV4-1 and TRBJ2-1; D might be TRBD1 or TRBD2, each matching 5 bases. The CDR3 sequence is 17 residues long. The germline V gene encodes CDR1 MGHRA and CDR2 YSYEKL. The V end lost 4 bases, the J end lost 7 bases, and 23 bases lay between the germline ends. Here the CDR3 reads CASSLTGTPPFGNEQFF. The CDR3 nucleotides are TGCGCCAGCAGCCTCACCGGGACCCCGCCATTCGGGAATGAGCAGTTCTTC.

The genes are TRBV7-9 and TRBJ1-6; D gene unclear. Germline V gene lookup returns CDR1 SEHNR and CDR2 FQNEAQ (reference sequence). CDR3 length equals 16 residues. Trimming left V 1 base short and J 7 bases short, with 14 bases between. The CDR3 spells CASSLGEARPNSPLHF. The CDR3 DNA reads as TGTGCCAGCAGCTTAGGTGAGGCCAGGCCGAATTCACCCCTCCACTTT.

This clonotype was seen repeatedly, ten times or more. The rearrangement uses TRBV12-3 or TRBV12-4 and TRBJ2-1; D is ambiguous. The V gene lost 10 bases and the J gene lost 8 bases, with 18 bases spanning the gap. CDR3 length: 13 amino acids. The CDR3 protein is CATRLVENDEQFF. For the CDR3, the DNA is TGTGCCACCCGGCTAGTGGAAAACGATGAGCAGTTCTTC.

The V and J genes are TRBV11-2 and TRBJ2-2; the D gene is possibly TRBD2 (6 bases). Deletions cut 0 bases from V and 5 bases from J, with 10 bases between. CDR1 and CDR2 from the germline V gene are SGHAT and FQNNGV. The CDR3 length is 15 residues. The CDR3 DNA follows: TGTGCCAGCAGCTTAGAGGCAGGGAGGACCGGGGAGCTGTTTTTT. Translating gives CASSLEAGRTGELFF. The variable domain in full, with the rest retrieved from reference TRBV11-2 and TRBJ2-2, is EAGVAQSPRYKIIEKRQSVAFWCNPISGHATLYWYQQILGQGPKLLIQFQNNGVVDDSQLPKDRFSAERLKGVDSTLKIQPAKLEDSAVYLCASSLEAGRTGELFFGEGSRLTVL.

This clonotype was counted many times. The junction differs from germline at one of its ends, possibly a read error. The chain recombines TRBV27 with TRBJ1-1; a weak D match, TRBD1 (5 bases). The germline V gene encodes CDR1 MNHEY and CDR2 SMNVEV (reference sequence). This CDR3 has 13 amino acids. The CDR3 DNA is TGCGCCAGCAGCTTGTCGGGGGGCACTGAAGCTTTCTTT. Its translation is CASSLSGGTEAFF.

A few counts support this clonotype. The chain combines TRBV7-9 with TRBJ2-2; TRBD2 matches 13 bases. CDR3 size: 15 residues. Germline V CDR1 and CDR2: SEHNR, FQNEAQ (reference sequence). Trimming removed 4 bases from V and 4 bases from J; junction bases left unmatched: 0. CDR3 region: CASSWTSGSTGELFF. CDR3 DNA: TGTGCCAGCAGCTGGACTAGCGGGAGCACCGGGGAGCTGTTTTTT. Full variable domain (rest looked up from reference TRBV7-9 and TRBJ2-2): DTGVSQNPRHKITKRGQNVTFRCDPISEHNRLYWYRQTLGQGPEFLTYFQNEAQLEKSRLLSDRFSAERPKGSFSTLEIQRTEQGDSAMYLCASSWTSGSTGELFFGEGSRLTVL.

This clonotype was observed many times. This chain connects TRBV20-1 to TRBJ2-3; 8 bases are a match to TRBD1. Trimming cost V 1 base and J 2 bases; bases outside gene matches: 2. This CDR3 is built from 14 residues. CDR1 is DFQATT and CDR2 is SNEGSKA in the germline V gene (reference sequence). The CDR3 DNA follows: TGCAGTGCTAGAGGGACAGGGCCCACAGATACGCAGTATTTT. This translates into CSARGTGPTDTQYF.

This clonotype was found a few times. J is TRBJ2-1 and V is TRBV27; D remains unclear. This CDR3 spans 15 amino acids. V gave up 6 bases and J gave up 4 bases, with 16 bases separating them. Germline CDR1 is MNHEY and CDR2 is SMNVEV (reference sequence). CDR3: CASRSDGTLYNEQFF. The CDR3, as DNA: TGTGCCAGCAGGTCGGACGGAACGTTATACAATGAGCAGTTCTTC.

In this sample, this clonotype turned up a few times. The V and J genes are TRBV7-2 and TRBJ1-1; TRBD1 matches 8 bases. Trimming cost V 2 bases and J 5 bases; bases outside gene matches: 4. Germline loops: CDR1 SGHTA, CDR2 FQGNSA. The CDR3 sequence is 14 residues long. CDR3 bases: TGTGCCAGCAGCTTATCCTACAGGGGGACTGAAGCTTTCTTT. Translated, it gives CASSLSYRGTEAFF.

The chain recombines TRBV7-2 with TRBJ1-6; D remains unclear. Germline V CDR1 and CDR2: SGHTA, FQGNSA. V was trimmed by 2 bases and J by 6 bases, leaving 2 bases between them. This CDR3 has 12 amino acids. In DNA, the CDR3 is TGTGCCAGCAGCTTACTTAATTCACCCCTCCACTTT. Protein: CASSLLNSPLHF.

Only a few counts were recorded for this clonotype. The chain carries TRBV20-1 and TRBJ2-7, with 7 bases lining up with TRBD2. CDR1 is DFQATT and CDR2 is SNEGSKA in the germline V gene (reference sequence). The CDR3 is made up of 12 amino acids. Trimming cost V 6 bases and J 5 bases; bases outside gene matches: 7. CDR3 region: CSAPWTSNEQYF. For the CDR3, the DNA is TGCAGTGCCCCTTGGACTAGTAACGAGCAGTACTTC.

In this sample, this clonotype turned up a few times. V gene TRBV10-2 combines with J gene TRBJ2-5, with a weak D call TRBD2 (6 bases). The CDR3 covers 15 residues. V shed 4 bases and J shed 1 base, with 13 bases lying between them. The germline gives CDR1 WSHSY, CDR2 SAAADI. The CDR3 DNA follows: TGCGCCAGCAGTGCGAGCGGGCTTGCCCAAGAGACCCAGTACTTC. This sequence encodes CASSASGLAQETQYF.

This chain joins TRBV13 and TRBJ2-3; D is unresolved. V lost 0 bases and J 6 bases, leaving 10 bases between the germline ends. Germline CDR1 and CDR2: PRHDT and FYEKMQ (reference sequence). The CDR3 has 14 amino acids. The CDR3 DNA reads TGTGCCAGCAGCTTAGGCCCGGGCTCGGATACGCAGTATTTT. Encoded protein: CASSLGPGSDTQYF. Looking up the rest from reference TRBV13 and TRBJ2-3 gives the full variable domain: AAGVIQSPRHLIKEKRETATLKCYPIPRHDTVYWYQQGPGQDPQFLISFYEKMQSDKGSIPDRFSAQQFSDYHSELNMSSLELGDSALYFCASSLGPGSDTQYFGPGTRLTVL.

This clonotype has ten or more counts. This chain connects TRBV4-1 to TRBJ2-7, with D maybe TRBD2 (6 bases). The CDR3 length is 13 residues. Trimming removed 5 bases at V and 3 bases at J, with 11 bases between. Germline V gene lookup returns CDR1 MGHRA and CDR2 YSYEKL. The CDR3 region has the DNA TGCGCCAGCAGCGGAAACGGGGGCTACGAGCAGTACTTC. It specifies CASSGNGGYEQYF.

The chain recombines TRBV19 with TRBJ1-1; D unclear. Trimming removed 7 bases at V and 4 bases at J, with 13 bases between. The germline CDR1 and CDR2 sequences are LNHDA and SQIVND (reference sequence). The CDR3 is made up of 13 amino acids. The CDR3 here is CASTLGWGTEAFF. For the CDR3, the DNA is TGTGCCAGTACCCTGGGATGGGGCACTGAAGCTTTCTTT. Supplemented by reference TRBV19 and TRBJ1-1, the full variable domain reads DGGITQSPKYLFRKEGQNVTLSCEQNLNHDAMYWYRQDPGQGLRLIYYSQIVNDFQKGDIAEGYSVSREKKESFPLTVTSAQKNPTAFYLCASTLGWGTEAFFGQGTRLTVV.

This clonotype came up a few times. V is TRBV9 and J is TRBJ1-1; D uncertain. The V end was cut by 4 bases, the J end by 1 base, with 17 bases between. This CDR3 is built from 16 residues. Germline V gives CDR1 SGDLS, CDR2 YYNGEE. CDR3 in amino acids: CASSTELPPPNTEAFF. The CDR3 coding sequence is TGTGCCAGCAGCACCGAACTCCCGCCGCCGAACACTGAAGCTTTCTTT.

This chain joins TRBV6-5 and TRBJ2-1, with TRBD2 as a possible D gene (6 bases). The CDR3 length is 14 residues. Germline-derived CDR1 and CDR2 are MNHEY and SVGAGI. Trimming pared 2 bases from V and 3 bases from J, leaving 8 bases between. CDR3 amino acids: CASSYGGNYNEQFF. In DNA, the CDR3 is TGTGCCAGCAGTTACGGGGGGAACTACAATGAGCAGTTCTTC.

The chain employs TRBV29-1 and TRBJ1-1, with 8 bases matching TRBD1. V gave up 2 bases and J gave up 7 bases; unmatched junction bases: 12. Germline V gene lookup returns CDR1 SQVTM and CDR2 ANQGSEA. The CDR3 is made up of 15 amino acids. The CDR3 DNA reads as TGCAGCGTTGAAAAGAACCTGGCAGGGGGCGATGAAGCTTTCTTT. It translates to CSVEKNLAGGDEAFF.

This chain links TRBV3-1 with TRBJ2-7, with D possibly TRBD1 on 6 matching bases. This CDR3 contains 17 residues. Germline loops: CDR1 LGHDT, CDR2 YNNKEL (reference sequence). Trimming left V 2 bases short and J 5 bases short, with 22 bases between. This CDR3 is CASSQRQAGDNYHEQYF. As DNA, the CDR3 is TGTGCCAGCAGCCAACGCCAGGCAGGGGACAACTACCACGAGCAGTACTTC.

The J gene is TRBJ1-1, the V gene TRBV13, with D unresolved. In germline, CDR1 is PRHDT, CDR2 FYEKMQ (reference sequence). V dropped 3 bases and J dropped 4 bases, with 9 bases sitting between them. There are 13 residues in the CDR3. The CDR3 coding sequence is TGTGCCAGCAGCTTGGGCCTACTCACTGAAGCTTTCTTT. Translated: CASSLGLLTEAFF.

This clonotype was seen more than once but under ten times. Here the CDR3 DNA reads TGTGCCAGCAGCTTAGAGCCCGGGACAGGGGTCTATGGCTACACCTTC. Translated, it gives CASSLEPGTGVYGYTF. The chain uses TRBV7-8 and TRBJ1-2; TRBD1 aligns across 10 bases. Losses at the gene ends were 1 base for V and 4 bases for J; bases not matched to a gene: 6. The CDR3 is made up of 16 amino acids. CDR1 and CDR2 (germline): SGHVS, FQNEAQ. Together with reference TRBV7-8 and TRBJ1-2, the CDR3 gives the full variable domain: GAGVSQSPRYKVAKRGQDVALRCDPISGHVSLFWYQQALGQGPEFLTYFQNEAQLDKSGLPSDRFFAERPEGSVSTLKIQRTQQEDSAVYLCASSLEPGTGVYGYTFGSGTRLTVV.

This clonotype was counted ten times or more. As DNA, the CDR3 is TGCGCCAGCAGCCCAGGGACTTCCCGGGGGGACGAGCAGTACTTC. It codes for CASSPGTSRGDEQYF. The rearrangement links TRBV5-1 to TRBJ2-7; TRBD2 agrees at 7 bases. Germline CDR1 and CDR2: SGHRS and YFSETQ. V lost 4 bases and J lost 5; bases outside the gene matches: 12. The CDR3 has 15 residues.

This clonotype was detected a few times. The chain uses TRBV20-1 and TRBJ2-5; 11 bases map to TRBD2. Germline lookup yields CDR1 DFQATT and CDR2 SNEGSKA (reference sequence). V lost 5 bases, J lost 4 bases, and 9 bases stayed unmatched. There are 15 residues in the CDR3. CDR3 residues: CSAGSSGRTGETQYF. CDR3 nucleotides: TGCAGTGCTGGCTCTAGCGGGAGGACGGGAGAGACCCAGTACTTC.

The chain uses TRBV21-1 and TRBJ2-7; the tabulated D call, TRBD2, remains unverified against the DNA. TRBV21-1 is recorded as a pseudogene. CDR3 length: 15 residues. CDR3 nucleotide sequence: TGTGCCAGCACCATCCATCGGACGCTAGCCTACGAGCAGTACTTC. The encoded protein is CASTIHRTLAYEQYF.

This clonotype was counted only a few times. The chain combines TRBV7-9 with TRBJ1-1; no reliable D call. The germline CDR1 and CDR2 sequences are SEHNR and FQNEAQ (reference sequence). V was cut by 1 base and J by 1 base, with 16 bases left in between. This CDR3 has 17 amino acids. Written as DNA, the CDR3 is TGTGCCAGCAGCTTAGTGCGCGTGGGCAGACGGAACACTGAAGCTTTCTTT. This gives the protein CASSLVRVGRRNTEAFF.

V gene TRBV29-1 combines with J gene TRBJ2-7; D ambiguous. With 5 bases removed from V and 1 base from J, the gap between germline ends came to 15 bases. The germline gives CDR1 SQVTM, CDR2 ANQGSEA. The CDR3 loop spans 14 amino acids. CDR3: CSVIGGEWSYEQYF. CDR3 bases: TGCAGCGTTATCGGCGGAGAATGGTCCTACGAGCAGTACTTC.

Only a few counts were recorded for this clonotype. This rearrangement joins TRBV27 to TRBJ2-2; D is perhaps TRBD1 or TRBD2 (5 bases each). Trimming left V 8 bases short and J 4 bases short, with 20 bases between. Germline CDR1 reads MNHEY; CDR2 reads SMNVEV (reference sequence). This CDR3 is 16 amino acids long. The CDR3 loop reads CASWGWGTALTGELFF. Here the CDR3 DNA reads TGTGCCAGCTGGGGGTGGGGCACGGCGCTCACCGGGGAGCTGTTTTTT.

This clonotype was counted between two and nine times. The J gene is TRBJ1-5, the V gene TRBV6-2 or TRBV6-3; the D is unclear. Trimming took off 5 bases at V and 5 bases at J, with 16 bases between the two ends. The CDR3 is 15 residues long. CDR1 and CDR2 from the germline V gene are MNHEY and SVGEGT. In DNA form, the CDR3 reads TGTGCCAGCAGTCCCACCCCCGGGCCCTATCAGCCCCAGCATTTT. Its protein is CASSPTPGPYQPQHF.

The V and J genes are TRBV30 and TRBJ2-2; D might be TRBD2 (5 bases). There are 13 residues in the CDR3. Germline V gene data show CDR1 as GTSNPN and CDR2 as SVGIG (reference sequence). Trimming removed 3 bases from V and 2 bases from J, with 7 bases in between. CDR3 sequence (DNA): TGTGCCTGGAGCCTAGCCAACACCGGGGAGCTGTTTTTT. Protein: CAWSLANTGELFF. The complete variable domain, with remaining parts taken from reference TRBV30 and TRBJ2-2, reads SQTIHQWPATLVQPVGSPLSLECTVEGTSNPNLYWYRQAAGRGLQLLFYSVGIGQISSEVPQNLSASRPQDRQFILSSKKLLLSDSGFYLCAWSLANTGELFFGEGSRLTVL.

The chain recombines TRBV12-3 or TRBV12-4 with TRBJ2-3; weak D call: TRBD1 (5 bases). The CDR3 is made up of 13 amino acids. Trimming stripped 4 bases from V and 8 bases from J, with 13 bases between. This CDR3 is CASSWTDQGTQYF. For the CDR3, the DNA is TGTGCCAGCAGTTGGACCGATCAGGGTACGCAGTATTTT.